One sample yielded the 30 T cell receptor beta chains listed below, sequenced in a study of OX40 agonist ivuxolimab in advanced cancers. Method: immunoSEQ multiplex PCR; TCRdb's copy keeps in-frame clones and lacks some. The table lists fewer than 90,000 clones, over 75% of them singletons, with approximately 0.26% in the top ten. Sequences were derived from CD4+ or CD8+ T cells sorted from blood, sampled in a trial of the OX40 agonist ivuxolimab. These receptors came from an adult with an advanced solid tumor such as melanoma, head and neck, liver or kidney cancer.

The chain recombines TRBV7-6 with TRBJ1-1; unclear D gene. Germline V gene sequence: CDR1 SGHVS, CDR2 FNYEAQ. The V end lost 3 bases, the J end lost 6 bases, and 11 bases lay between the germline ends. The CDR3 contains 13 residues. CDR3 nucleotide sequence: TGTGCCAGCAGCTTTGAGAACAGCCCTGAAGCTTTCTTT. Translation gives CASSFENSPEAFF.

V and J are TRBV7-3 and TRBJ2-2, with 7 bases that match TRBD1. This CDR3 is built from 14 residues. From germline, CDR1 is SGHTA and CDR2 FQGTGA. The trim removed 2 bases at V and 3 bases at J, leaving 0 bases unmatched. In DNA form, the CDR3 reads TGTGCCAGCAGCTTACAGGGGGACACCGGGGAGCTGTTTTTT. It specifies CASSLQGDTGELFF. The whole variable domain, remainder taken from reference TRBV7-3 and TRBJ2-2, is GAGVSQTPSNKVTEKGKYVELRCDPISGHTALYWYRQSLGQGPEFLIYFQGTGAADDSGLPNDRFFAVRPEGSVSTLKIQRTERGDSAVYLCASSLQGDTGELFFGEGSRLTVL.

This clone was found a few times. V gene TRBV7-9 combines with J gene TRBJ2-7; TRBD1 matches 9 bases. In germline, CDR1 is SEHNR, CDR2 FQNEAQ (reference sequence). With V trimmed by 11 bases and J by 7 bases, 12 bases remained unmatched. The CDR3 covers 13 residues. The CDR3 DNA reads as TGTGCCCCTGCCGGGACAGGGTTTAGGGAGCAGTACTTC. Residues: CAPAGTGFREQYF.

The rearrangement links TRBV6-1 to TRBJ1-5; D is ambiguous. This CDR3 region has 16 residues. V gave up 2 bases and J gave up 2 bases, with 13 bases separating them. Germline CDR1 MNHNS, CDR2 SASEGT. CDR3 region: CASSENSGGGNQPQHF. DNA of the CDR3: TGTGCCAGCAGTGAAAATTCCGGTGGGGGCAATCAGCCCCAGCATTTT.

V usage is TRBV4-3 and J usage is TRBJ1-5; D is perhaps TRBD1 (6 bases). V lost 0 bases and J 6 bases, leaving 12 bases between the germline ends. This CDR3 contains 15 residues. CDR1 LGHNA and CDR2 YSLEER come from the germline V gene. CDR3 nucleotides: TGCGCCAGCAGCCAAGATGGAAGGGGGGGTCAGCCCCAGCATTTT. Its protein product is CASSQDGRGGQPQHF.

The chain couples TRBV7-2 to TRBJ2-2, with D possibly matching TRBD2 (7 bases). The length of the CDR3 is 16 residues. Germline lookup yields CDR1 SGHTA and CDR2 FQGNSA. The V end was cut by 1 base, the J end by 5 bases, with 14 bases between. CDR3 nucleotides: TGTGCCAGCAGCTTAGAGGGGGGGGGAAGAACCGGGGAGCTGTTTTTT. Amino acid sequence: CASSLEGGGRTGELFF.

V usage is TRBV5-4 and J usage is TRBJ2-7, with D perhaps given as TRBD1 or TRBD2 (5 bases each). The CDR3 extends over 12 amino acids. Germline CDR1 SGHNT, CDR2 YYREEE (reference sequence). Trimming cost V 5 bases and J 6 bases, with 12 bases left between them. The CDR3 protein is CASSYPGLEQYF. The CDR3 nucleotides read TGTGCCAGCAGTTACCCGGGGCTCGAGCAGTACTTC. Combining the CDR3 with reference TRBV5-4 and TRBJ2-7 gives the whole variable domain ETGVTQSPTHLIKTRGQQVTLRCSSQSGHNTVSWYQQALGQGPQFIFQYYREEENGRGNFPPRFSGLQFPNYSSELNVNALELDDSALYLCASSYPGLEQYFGPGTRLTVT.

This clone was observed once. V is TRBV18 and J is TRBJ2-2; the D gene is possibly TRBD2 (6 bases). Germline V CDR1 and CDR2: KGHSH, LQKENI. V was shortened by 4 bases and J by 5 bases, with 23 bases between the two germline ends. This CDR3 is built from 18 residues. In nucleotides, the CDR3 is TGTGCCAGCTCACAACGTCAGAGACTAGTTAGAGATACCGGGGAGCTGTTTTTT. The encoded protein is CASSQRQRLVRDTGELFF.

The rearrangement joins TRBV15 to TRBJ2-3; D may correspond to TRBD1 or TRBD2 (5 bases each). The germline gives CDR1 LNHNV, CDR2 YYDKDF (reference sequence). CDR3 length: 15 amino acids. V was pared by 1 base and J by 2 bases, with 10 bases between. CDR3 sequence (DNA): TGTGCCACCAGCAGAGGAGGGGCGCACACAGATACGCAGTATTTT. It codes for CATSRGGAHTDTQYF.

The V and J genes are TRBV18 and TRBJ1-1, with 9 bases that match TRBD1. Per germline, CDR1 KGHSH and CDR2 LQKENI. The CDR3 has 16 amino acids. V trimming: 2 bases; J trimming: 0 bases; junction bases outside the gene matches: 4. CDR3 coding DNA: TGTGCCAGCTCACCAAGACAGGGGGATTTGAACACTGAAGCTTTCTTT. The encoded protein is CASSPRQGDLNTEAFF.

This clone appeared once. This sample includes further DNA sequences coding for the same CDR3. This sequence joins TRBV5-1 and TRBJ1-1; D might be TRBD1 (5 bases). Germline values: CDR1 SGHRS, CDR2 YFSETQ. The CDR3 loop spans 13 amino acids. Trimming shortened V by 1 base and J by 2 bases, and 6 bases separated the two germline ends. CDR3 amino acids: CASSLQGNTEAFF. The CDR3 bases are TGCGCCAGCAGCTTGCAGGGAAACACTGAAGCTTTCTTT.

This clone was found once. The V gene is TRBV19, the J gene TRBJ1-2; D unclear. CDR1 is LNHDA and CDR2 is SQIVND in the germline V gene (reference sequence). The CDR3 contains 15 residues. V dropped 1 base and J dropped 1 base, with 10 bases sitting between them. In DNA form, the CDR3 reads TGTGCCAGTAGTATAGGGGTTGGTATTAACTATGGCTACACCTTC. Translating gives CASSIGVGINYGYTF. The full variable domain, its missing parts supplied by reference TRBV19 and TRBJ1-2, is DGGITQSPKYLFRKEGQNVTLSCEQNLNHDAMYWYRQDPGQGLRLIYYSQIVNDFQKGDIAEGYSVSREKKESFPLTVTSAQKNPTAFYLCASSIGVGINYGYTFGSGTRLTVV.

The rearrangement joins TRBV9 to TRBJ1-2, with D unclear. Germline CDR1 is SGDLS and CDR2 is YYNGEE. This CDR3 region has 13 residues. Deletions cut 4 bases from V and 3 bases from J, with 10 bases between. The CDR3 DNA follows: TGTGCCAGCAGCCCAGAGGCTGACTATGGCTACACCTTC. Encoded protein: CASSPEADYGYTF.

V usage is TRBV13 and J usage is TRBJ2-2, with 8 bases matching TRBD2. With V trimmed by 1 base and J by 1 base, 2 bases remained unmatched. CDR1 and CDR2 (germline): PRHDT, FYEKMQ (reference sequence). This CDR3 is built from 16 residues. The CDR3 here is CASSLAGGQNTGELFF. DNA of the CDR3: TGTGCCAGCAGCTTAGCGGGGGGGCAGAACACCGGGGAGCTGTTTTTT.

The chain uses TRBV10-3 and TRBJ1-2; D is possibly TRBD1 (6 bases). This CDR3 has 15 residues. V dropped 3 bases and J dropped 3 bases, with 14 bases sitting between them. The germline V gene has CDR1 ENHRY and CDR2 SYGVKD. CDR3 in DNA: TGTGCCATCAGTGATCTGACAGGCGCCCACTATGGCTACACCTTC. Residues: CAISDLTGAHYGYTF.

The CDR3 spells CASSAQGASGEKLFF. In DNA form, the CDR3 reads TGCGCCAGCAGCGCCCAGGGGGCTAGCGGTGAAAAACTGTTTTTT. The chain links TRBV5-1 to TRBJ1-4; 8 bases line up with TRBD1. The CDR3 length is 15 residues. Per germline, CDR1 SGHRS and CDR2 YFSETQ. The J segment lost 7 bases and the V segment lost 4 bases, leaving 9 bases of the junction unmatched.

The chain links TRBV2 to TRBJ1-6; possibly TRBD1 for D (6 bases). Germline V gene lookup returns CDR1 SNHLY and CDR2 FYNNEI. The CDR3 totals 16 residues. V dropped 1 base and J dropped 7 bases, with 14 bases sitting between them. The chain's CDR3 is CASSEVGGGTNSPLHF. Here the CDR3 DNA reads TGTGCCAGCAGTGAAGTCGGGGGAGGGACAAATTCACCCCTCCACTTT.

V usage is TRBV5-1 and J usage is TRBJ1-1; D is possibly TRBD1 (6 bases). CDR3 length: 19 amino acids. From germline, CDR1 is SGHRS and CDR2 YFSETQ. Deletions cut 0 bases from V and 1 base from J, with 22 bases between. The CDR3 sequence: CASSLAQNTGTSRNTEAFF. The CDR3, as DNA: TGCGCCAGCAGCTTGGCCCAAAATACAGGGACGTCCCGGAACACTGAAGCTTTCTTT.

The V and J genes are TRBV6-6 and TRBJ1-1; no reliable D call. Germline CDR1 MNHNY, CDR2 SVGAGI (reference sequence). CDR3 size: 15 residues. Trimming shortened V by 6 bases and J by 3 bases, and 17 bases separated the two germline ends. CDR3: CASSLHYRADTEAFF. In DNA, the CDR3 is TGTGCCAGCAGCCTCCATTACCGGGCGGACACTGAAGCTTTCTTT.

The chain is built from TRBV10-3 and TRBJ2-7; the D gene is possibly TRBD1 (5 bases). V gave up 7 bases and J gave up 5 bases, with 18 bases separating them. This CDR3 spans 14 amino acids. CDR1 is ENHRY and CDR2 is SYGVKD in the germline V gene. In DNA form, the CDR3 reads TGTGCCATCAAAAGGGGCCTTAATAAAGACGAGCAGTACTTC. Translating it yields CAIKRGLNKDEQYF.

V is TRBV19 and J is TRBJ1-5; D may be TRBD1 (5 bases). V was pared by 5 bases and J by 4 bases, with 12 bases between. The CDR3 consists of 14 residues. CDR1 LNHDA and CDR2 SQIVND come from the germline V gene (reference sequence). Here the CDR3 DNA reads TGTGCCAGTAGTGCTCAGGGATGGAATCAGCCCCAGCATTTT. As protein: CASSAQGWNQPQHF.

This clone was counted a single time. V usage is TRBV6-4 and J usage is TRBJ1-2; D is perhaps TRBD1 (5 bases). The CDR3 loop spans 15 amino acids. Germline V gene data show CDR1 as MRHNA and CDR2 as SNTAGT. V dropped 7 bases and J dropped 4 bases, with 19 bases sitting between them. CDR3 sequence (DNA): TGTGCCAGCACCACCCCGGGACGCCCCCTCTATGGCTACACCTTC. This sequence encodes CASTTPGRPLYGYTF.

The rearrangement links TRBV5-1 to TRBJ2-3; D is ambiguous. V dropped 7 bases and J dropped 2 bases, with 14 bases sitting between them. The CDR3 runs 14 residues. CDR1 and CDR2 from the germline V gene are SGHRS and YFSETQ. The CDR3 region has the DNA TGCGCCAGCCGGGTTAGTTCTTACACAGATACGCAGTATTTT. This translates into CASRVSSYTDTQYF.

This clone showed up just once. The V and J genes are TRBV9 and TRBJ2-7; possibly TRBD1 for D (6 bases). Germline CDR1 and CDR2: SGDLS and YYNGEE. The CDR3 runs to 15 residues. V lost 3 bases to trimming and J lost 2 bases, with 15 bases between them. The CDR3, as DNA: TGTGCCAGCAGCGCCCTCGGGACAAGAGCCTACGAGCAGTACTTC. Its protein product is CASSALGTRAYEQYF.

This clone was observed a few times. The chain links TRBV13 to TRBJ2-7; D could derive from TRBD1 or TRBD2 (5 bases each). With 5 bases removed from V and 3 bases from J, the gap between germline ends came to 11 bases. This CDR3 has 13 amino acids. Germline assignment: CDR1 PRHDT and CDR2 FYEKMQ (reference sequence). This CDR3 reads CASSTRDGYEQYF. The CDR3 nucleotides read TGTGCCAGCAGCACCCGGGACGGCTACGAGCAGTACTTC.

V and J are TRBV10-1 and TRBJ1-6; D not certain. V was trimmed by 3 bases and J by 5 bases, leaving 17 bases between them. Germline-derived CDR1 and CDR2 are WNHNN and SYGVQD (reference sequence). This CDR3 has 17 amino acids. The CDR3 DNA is TGCGCCAGCAGTGATGTGAGCCTTGTAAGCCATAATTCACCCCTCCACTTT. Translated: CASSDVSLVSHNSPLHF.

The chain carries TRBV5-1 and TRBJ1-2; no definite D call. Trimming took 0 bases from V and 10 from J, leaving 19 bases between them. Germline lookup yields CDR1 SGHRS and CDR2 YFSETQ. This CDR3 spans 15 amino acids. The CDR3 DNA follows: TGCGCCAGCAGCTTGGACGGGAGATTAACTATGGCCTACACCTTC. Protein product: CASSLDGRLTMAYTF.

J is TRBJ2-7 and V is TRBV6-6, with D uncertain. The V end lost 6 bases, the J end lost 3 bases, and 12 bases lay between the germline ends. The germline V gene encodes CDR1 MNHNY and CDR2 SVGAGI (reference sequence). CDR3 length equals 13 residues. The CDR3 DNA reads TGTGCCAGCAGAACTGGGCCTAACTACGAGCAGTACTTC. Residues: CASRTGPNYEQYF.

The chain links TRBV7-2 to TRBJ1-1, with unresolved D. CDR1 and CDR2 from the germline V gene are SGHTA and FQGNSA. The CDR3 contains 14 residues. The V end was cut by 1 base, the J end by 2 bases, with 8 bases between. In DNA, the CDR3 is TGTGCCAGCAGCTTAGTACGGACTAACACTGAAGCTTTCTTT. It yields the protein CASSLVRTNTEAFF.

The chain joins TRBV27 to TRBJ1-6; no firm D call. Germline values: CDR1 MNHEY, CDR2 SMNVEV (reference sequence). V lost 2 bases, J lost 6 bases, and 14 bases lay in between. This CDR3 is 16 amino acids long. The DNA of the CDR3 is TGTGCCAGCAGTTTAACCCCCCCGGACCGTAATTCACCCCTCCACTTT. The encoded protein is CASSLTPPDRNSPLHF.